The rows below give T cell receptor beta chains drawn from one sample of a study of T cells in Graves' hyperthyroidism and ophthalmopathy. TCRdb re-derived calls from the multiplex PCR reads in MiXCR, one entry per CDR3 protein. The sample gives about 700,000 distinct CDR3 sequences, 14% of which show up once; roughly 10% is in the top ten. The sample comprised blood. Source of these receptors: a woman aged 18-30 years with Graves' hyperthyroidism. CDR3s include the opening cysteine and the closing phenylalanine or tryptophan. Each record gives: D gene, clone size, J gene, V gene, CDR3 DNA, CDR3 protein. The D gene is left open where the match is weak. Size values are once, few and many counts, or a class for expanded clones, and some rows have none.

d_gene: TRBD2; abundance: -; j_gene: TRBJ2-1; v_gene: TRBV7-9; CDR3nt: TGTGCCAGCAGCTTAAGCGGGACCGGGAATGAGCAGTTCTTC; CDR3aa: CASSLSGTGNEQFF
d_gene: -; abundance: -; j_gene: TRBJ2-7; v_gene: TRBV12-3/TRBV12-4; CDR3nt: TGTGCCAGCAGTTTGGGACATTACAATGAGCAGTACTTC; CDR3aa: CASSLGHYNEQYF
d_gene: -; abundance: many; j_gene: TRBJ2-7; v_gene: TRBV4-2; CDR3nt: TGTGCCAGCAGCCAAGCAAAGCCTGCCCCCTACGAGCAGTACTTC; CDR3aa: CASSQAKPAPYEQYF
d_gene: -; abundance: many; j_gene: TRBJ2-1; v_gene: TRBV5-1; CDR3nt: TGCGCCAGCAGCTTGACGACGGGTCGGGTTTCGTACAATGAGCAGTTCTTC; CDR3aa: CASSLTTGRVSYNEQFF
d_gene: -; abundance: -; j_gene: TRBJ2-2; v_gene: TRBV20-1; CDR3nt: TGCAGTGGGGGTTTTAACACCGGGGAGCTGTTTTTT; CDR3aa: CSGGFNTGELFF
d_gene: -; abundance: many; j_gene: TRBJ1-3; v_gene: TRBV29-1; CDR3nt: TGCAGCGTTGGGTCGTGGGACAACTCTGGAAACACCATATATTTT; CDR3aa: CSVGSWDNSGNTIYF
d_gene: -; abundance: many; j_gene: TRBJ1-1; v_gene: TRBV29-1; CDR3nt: TGCAGCGTCCCCCAACCGATGGCGGCCGAGAACACTGAAGCTTTCTTT; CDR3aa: CSVPQPMAAENTEAFF
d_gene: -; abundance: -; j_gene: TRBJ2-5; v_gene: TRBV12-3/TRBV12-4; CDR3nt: TGTGCCAGCAGTTGGGGGAGAGGGTCAGAGACCCAGTACTTC; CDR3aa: CASSWGRGSETQYF
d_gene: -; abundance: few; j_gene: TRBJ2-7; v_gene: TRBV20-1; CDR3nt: TGCAGTGCTAGAAATAGAGGTAGAACCCCCAAGGATCCCGAGCAGTACTTC; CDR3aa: CSARNRGRTPKDPEQYF
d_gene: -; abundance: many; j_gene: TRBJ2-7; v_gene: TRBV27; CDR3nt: TGTGCCAGCAGTTTTACCAGGGGCTACGAGCAGTACTTC; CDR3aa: CASSFTRGYEQYF
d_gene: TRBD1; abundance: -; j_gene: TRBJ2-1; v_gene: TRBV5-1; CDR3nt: TGCGCCAGCAGCTGGGACAGGGATATAGCGGGCGGATACAATGAGCAGTTCTTC; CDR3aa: CASSWDRDIAGGYNEQFF
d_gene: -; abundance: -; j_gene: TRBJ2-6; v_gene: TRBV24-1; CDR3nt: TGTGCCACCAGTGACCCGACAGGCTCTGGGGCCAACGTCCTGACTTTC; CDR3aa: CATSDPTGSGANVLTF
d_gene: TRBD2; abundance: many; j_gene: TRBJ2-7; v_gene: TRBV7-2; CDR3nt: TGTGCCAGCAGCTTACCCGAGGAGTCCGGGACTAGCTCCTACGAGCAGTACTTC; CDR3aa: CASSLPEESGTSSYEQYF
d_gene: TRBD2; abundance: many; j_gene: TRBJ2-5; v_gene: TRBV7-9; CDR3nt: TGTGCCAGCAGTCACCCGGGACTAGCGGGAGAGGGAGAGACCCAGTACTTC; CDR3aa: CASSHPGLAGEGETQYF
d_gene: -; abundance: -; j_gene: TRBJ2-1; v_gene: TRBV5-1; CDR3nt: TGCGCCAGCAGCTTGGGGGTAGCATCCTACAATGAGCAGTTCTTC; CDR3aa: CASSLGVASYNEQFF
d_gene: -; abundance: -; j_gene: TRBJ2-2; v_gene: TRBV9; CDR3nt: TGTGCCAGCAGCGTAGATCGGGAGCTGTTTTTT; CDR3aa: CASSVDRELFF
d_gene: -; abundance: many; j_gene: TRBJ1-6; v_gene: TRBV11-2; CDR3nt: TGTGCCAGCAGCTTGATGGGCTCCTATAATTCACCCCTCCACTTT; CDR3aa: CASSLMGSYNSPLHF
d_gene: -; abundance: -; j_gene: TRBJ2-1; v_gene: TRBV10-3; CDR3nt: TGTGCCATCAGTGAGTCCGGAGGGAACCTTTGGAATACTGAGCAGTTCTTC; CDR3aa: CAISESGGNLWNTEQFF
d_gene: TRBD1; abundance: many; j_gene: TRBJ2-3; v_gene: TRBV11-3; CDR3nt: TGTGCCAGCAGCTTCTGGGACAGGTTTAGCGGACACACGGGCACAGATACGCAGTATTTT; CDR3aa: CASSFWDRFSGHTGTDTQYF
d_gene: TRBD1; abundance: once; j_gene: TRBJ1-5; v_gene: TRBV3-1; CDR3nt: TGTGCCAGCAGCCTTTCGACAGGGACCAATCAGCCCCAGCATTTT; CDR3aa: CASSLSTGTNQPQHF
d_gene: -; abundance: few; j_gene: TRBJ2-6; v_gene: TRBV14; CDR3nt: TGTGCCAGCAGCCGCGGGGCCAACGTCCTGACTTTC; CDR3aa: CASSRGANVLTF
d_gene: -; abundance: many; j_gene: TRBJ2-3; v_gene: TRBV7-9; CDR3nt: TGTGCCAGCAGCGTGGACAGTTTTACAGATACGCAGTATTTT; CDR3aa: CASSVDSFTDTQYF
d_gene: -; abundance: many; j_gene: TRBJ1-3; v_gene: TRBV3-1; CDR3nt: TGTGCCAGCAGCCAAGGAGTCAGAGGAAACACCATATATTTT; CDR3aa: CASSQGVRGNTIYF
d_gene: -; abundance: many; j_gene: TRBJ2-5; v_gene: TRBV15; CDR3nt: TGTGCCACCAGGAGGAAAAGGGAGGAGACCCAGTACTTC; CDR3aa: CATRRKREETQYF
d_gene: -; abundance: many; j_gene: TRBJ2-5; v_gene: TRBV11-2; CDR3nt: TGTGCCAGCAGCTTTGCCAGGGGAGGGGAGACCCAGTACTTC; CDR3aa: CASSFARGGETQYF
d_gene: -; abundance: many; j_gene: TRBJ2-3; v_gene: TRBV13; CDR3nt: TGTGCCAGCAGCTTAGGCGGGAGCGCAGATACGCAGTATTTT; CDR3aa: CASSLGGSADTQYF
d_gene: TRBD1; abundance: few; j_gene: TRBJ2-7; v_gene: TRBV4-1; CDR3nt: TGCGCCAGCAGCCAGGGGACAGTAAGCTCCTACGAGCAGTACTTC; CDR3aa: CASSQGTVSSYEQYF
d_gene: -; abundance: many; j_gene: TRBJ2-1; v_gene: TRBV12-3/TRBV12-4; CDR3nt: TGTGCCAGCAGTTTCAGGTGGAGCTCCTACAATGAGCAGTTCTTC; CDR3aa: CASSFRWSSYNEQFF
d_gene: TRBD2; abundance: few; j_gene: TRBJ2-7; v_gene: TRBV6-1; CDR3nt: TGTGCCAGCAGCCCCGGGACTAGCGGGGCCTCCTCCTACGAGCAGTACTTC; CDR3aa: CASSPGTSGASSYEQYF
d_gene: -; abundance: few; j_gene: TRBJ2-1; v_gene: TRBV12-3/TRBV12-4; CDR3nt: TGTGCCAGCAGTTTGGTGGATAACAATGAGCAGTTCTTC; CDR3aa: CASSLVDNNEQFF
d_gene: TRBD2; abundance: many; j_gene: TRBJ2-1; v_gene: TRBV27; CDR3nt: TGTGCCAGCAGTCCCGGACTAGCGGGAGGGCAGTTCTTC; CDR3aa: CASSPGLAGGQFF
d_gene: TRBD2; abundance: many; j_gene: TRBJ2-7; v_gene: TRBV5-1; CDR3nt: TGCGCCAGCAGCCTCCCGGGGGGGGAGCGGGGGACCTACGAGCAGTACTTC; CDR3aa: CASSLPGGERGTYEQYF
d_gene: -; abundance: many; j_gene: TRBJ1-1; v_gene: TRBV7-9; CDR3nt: TGTGCCAGCAGCTTAGCAGGACGGAAGAACACTGAAGCTTTCTTT; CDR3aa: CASSLAGRKNTEAFF
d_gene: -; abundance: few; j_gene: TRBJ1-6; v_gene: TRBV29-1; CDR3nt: TGCAGCGTTGAAGATCGGGAGAGCTCCTATAATTCACCCCTCCACTTT; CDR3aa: CSVEDRESSYNSPLHF
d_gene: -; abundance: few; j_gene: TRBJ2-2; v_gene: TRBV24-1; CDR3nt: TGTGCCACCAGTGATCATCGGGACTCAAACACCGGGGAGCTGTTTTTT; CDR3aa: CATSDHRDSNTGELFF
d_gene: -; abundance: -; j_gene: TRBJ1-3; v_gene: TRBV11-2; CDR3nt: TGTGCCAGCAGCTTAGGGTCGGTTACGGGCACCATATATTTT; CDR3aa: CASSLGSVTGTIYF
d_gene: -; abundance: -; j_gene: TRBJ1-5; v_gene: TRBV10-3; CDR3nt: TGTGCCATCAGTCAAAGGGGGAACGGAAAGCCCCAGCATTTT; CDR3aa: CAISQRGNGKPQHF